This TCR beta chain was obtained from a study of OX40 agonist ivuxolimab in advanced cancers. Study as a whole: Partial responses were seen in three patients, one with hepatocellular carcinoma and two with cutaneous melanoma.

CDR1 and CDR2 (germline): PRHDT, FYEKMQ (reference sequence). V was shortened by 5 bases and J by 6 bases, with 20 bases between the two germline ends. This CDR3 comprises 15 residues. Only in-frame clones appear in the TCRdb table, and some are missing; sequencing was by immunoSEQ multiplex PCR. Of 50,000 to 55,000 clones listed, around nine tenths are singletons. Overall study results and limits: Still undetermined is the antigen specificity of the expanded peripheral T cells. Some nonresponders additionally presented with little normalized T-cell clonal expansion.

This clone has more than one count but fewer than ten. Its antigen is not known. The chain links TRBV13 to TRBJ2-7, with D perhaps TRBD1 or TRBD2 (5 bases each). The TCR comes from an adult with an advanced solid tumor such as melanoma, head and neck, liver or kidney cancer. The sample was CD4+ or CD8+ T cells sorted from blood, taken in a trial of the OX40 agonist ivuxolimab. DNA of the CDR3: TGTGCCAGCAGCATCGGCACAGGCGGTGGAGGCGAGCAGTACTTC. This sequence encodes CASSIGTGGGGEQYF.